The 14 T cell receptor beta chains below all came from one sample that was sequenced in a study of T cell responses to AZD1222 COVID-19 vaccine. Assay: immunoSEQ multiplex PCR; the TCRdb copy retains only in-frame clones and omits some. The sample records about 110,000 clones, around 92% being singletons. The sample was peripheral blood, taken on day 0 of AZD1222 vaccination. Source of these receptors: an adult in good health.

DNA of the CDR3: TGTGCCACCTCCTACGAGAGCAATCAGCCCCAGCATTTT. Its translation: CATSYESNQPQHF. The genes are TRBV19 and TRBJ1-5; D call uncertain. CDR1 is LNHDA and CDR2 is SQIVND in the germline V gene (reference sequence). The ends were cut back, 10 bases at V and 1 base at J, with 11 bases in the middle. The CDR3 loop spans 13 amino acids. Full variable domain (rest looked up from reference TRBV19 and TRBJ1-5): DGGITQSPKYLFRKEGQNVTLSCEQNLNHDAMYWYRQDPGQGLRLIYYSQIVNDFQKGDIAEGYSVSREKKESFPLTVTSAQKNPTAFYLCATSYESNQPQHFGDGTRLSIL.

The chain couples TRBV6-5 to TRBJ2-7; 8 bases align to TRBD2. The length of the CDR3 is 13 residues. V trimming: 4 bases; J trimming: 2 bases; junction bases outside the gene matches: 1. Germline V CDR1 and CDR2: MNHEY, SVGAGI. This chain's CDR3 is CASSSSGPYEQYF. The CDR3 DNA follows: TGTGCCAGCAGTTCTAGCGGGCCCTACGAGCAGTACTTC.

The chain uses TRBV7-9 and TRBJ2-7, with no clear D. The germline V gene has CDR1 SEHNR and CDR2 FQNEAQ (reference sequence). The V and J ends lost 4 bases and 6 bases respectively, with 22 bases between them. The CDR3 covers 16 residues. The CDR3 spells CASSSIGLPSVGEQYF. As DNA, the CDR3 is TGTGCCAGCAGCTCTATAGGTCTCCCCTCAGTTGGCGAGCAGTACTTC.

The V call is TRBV18, the J call TRBJ2-5, with 8 bases identical to TRBD2. J was trimmed by 3 bases and V by 5 bases; bases with no gene match: 11. CDR3 length equals 16 residues. Germline CDR1 reads KGHSH; CDR2 reads LQKENI. CDR3 sequence: CASSSTRGAGEETQYF. For the CDR3, the DNA is TGTGCCAGCTCATCGACCCGAGGAGCGGGAGAAGAGACCCAGTACTTC.

V gene TRBV5-4 combines with J gene TRBJ2-4; 11 bases are a match to TRBD1. CDR3 size: 14 residues. Germline-derived CDR1 and CDR2 are SGHNT and YYREEE (reference sequence). V lost 3 bases to trimming and J lost 8 bases; unmatched junction nucleotides: 4. Written as DNA, the CDR3 is TGTGCCAGCAGCTGGGACAGGGGGTCAGACATTCAGTACTTC. Translation: CASSWDRGSDIQYF.

This rearrangement joins TRBV7-2 to TRBJ1-2, with 7 bases matching TRBD1. Germline values: CDR1 SGHTA, CDR2 FQGNSA. The CDR3 totals 14 residues. The junction had 11 bases not matched to a gene; V was cut back by 5 bases and J by 8 bases. The CDR3 protein is CASSHPRQGHGYTF. The CDR3 nucleotides are TGTGCCAGCAGCCATCCCCGACAGGGTCACGGCTACACCTTC.

The chain is built from TRBV28 and TRBJ2-6; TRBD1 might be the D (6 bases). This CDR3 contains 15 residues. Trimming removed 7 bases at V and 1 base at J, with 11 bases between. Germline V gene sequence: CDR1 MDHEN, CDR2 SYDVKM. As DNA, the CDR3 is TGTGCCAGCACGTTAACAGGGTCTGGGGCCAACGTCCTGACTTTC. Its protein is CASTLTGSGANVLTF.

CDR3 bases: TGCGCCAGCAGTGAACTAGCGCTCACAGATACGCAGTATTTT. It encodes CASSELALTDTQYF. V is TRBV10-2 and J is TRBJ2-3; the match to TRBD2 covers 7 bases. The V segment lost 3 bases and the J segment 2 bases; nucleotides outside the gene matches: 2. Germline V gene data show CDR1 as WSHSY and CDR2 as SAAADI. The CDR3 loop spans 14 amino acids.

The rearrangement joins TRBV7-3 to TRBJ1-6; D call uncertain. Trimming took off 0 bases at V and 6 bases at J, with 9 bases between the two ends. This CDR3 is built from 15 residues. Germline V CDR1 and CDR2: SGHTA, FQGTGA. This CDR3 reads CASSLTGGFNSPLHF. The CDR3 DNA sequence: TGTGCCAGCAGCTTAACAGGAGGTTTTAATTCACCCCTCCACTTT.

The V gene is TRBV5-1, the J gene TRBJ2-2; possibly TRBD1 for D (6 bases). Germline-derived CDR1 and CDR2 are SGHRS and YFSETQ. The CDR3 length is 15 residues. Between the trimmed V and J ends, which lost 4 bases and 1 base, there was a span of 11 bases. In nucleotides, the CDR3 is TGCGCCAGCAGCAGGACGGGACAGAACACCGGGGAGCTGTTTTTT. Its protein is CASSRTGQNTGELFF.

This rearrangement joins TRBV19 to TRBJ2-3; 7 bases match TRBD1. Looked up from germline, CDR1 is LNHDA and CDR2 is SQIVND (reference sequence). J lost 0 bases, V lost 4 bases, and 1 base had no gene match. This CDR3 is built from 14 residues. This CDR3 is CASSRGQSTDTQYF. DNA of the CDR3: TGTGCCAGTAGTAGGGGACAGAGCACAGATACGCAGTATTTT.

This rearrangement joins TRBV11-3 to TRBJ1-1; 7 bases agree with TRBD1. The CDR3 length is 13 residues. The germline V gene encodes CDR1 SGHNT and CDR2 YENEEA. Trimming at V came to 3 bases and at J to 3 bases, leaving 1 base not matched to a gene. The CDR3 DNA follows: TGTGCCAGCAGCTTCGACAGGGACACTGAAGCTTTCTTT. Translated, it gives CASSFDRDTEAFF. Drawing the rest from reference TRBV11-3 and TRBJ1-1, the complete variable domain is EAGVVQSPRYKIIEKKQPVAFWCNPISGHNTLYWYLQNLGQGPELLIRYENEEAVDDSQLPKDRFSAERLKGVDSTLKIQPAELGDSAVYLCASSFDRDTEAFFGQGTRLTVV.

The rearrangement uses TRBV15 and TRBJ2-7; D assignment may be TRBD1 or TRBD2 (7 bases each). The CDR3 spans 13 residues. Germline assignment: CDR1 LNHNV and CDR2 YYDKDF (reference sequence). Trimming pared 8 bases from V and 1 base from J, leaving 12 bases between. The CDR3 region is CATQGGESYEQYF. DNA for the CDR3: TGTGCCACCCAGGGGGGGGAATCCTACGAGCAGTACTTC.

This chain uses TRBV9 with TRBJ2-1, with 10 nucleotides matching TRBD2. The junction had 4 bases not matched to a gene; V was cut back by 0 bases and J by 7 bases. The CDR3 is made up of 15 amino acids. Germline lookup yields CDR1 SGDLS and CDR2 YYNGEE. CDR3 sequence (DNA): TGTGCCAGCAGCGTAGCTAGCGGGAGTTTTAATGAGCAGTTCTTC. Translating gives CASSVASGSFNEQFF.